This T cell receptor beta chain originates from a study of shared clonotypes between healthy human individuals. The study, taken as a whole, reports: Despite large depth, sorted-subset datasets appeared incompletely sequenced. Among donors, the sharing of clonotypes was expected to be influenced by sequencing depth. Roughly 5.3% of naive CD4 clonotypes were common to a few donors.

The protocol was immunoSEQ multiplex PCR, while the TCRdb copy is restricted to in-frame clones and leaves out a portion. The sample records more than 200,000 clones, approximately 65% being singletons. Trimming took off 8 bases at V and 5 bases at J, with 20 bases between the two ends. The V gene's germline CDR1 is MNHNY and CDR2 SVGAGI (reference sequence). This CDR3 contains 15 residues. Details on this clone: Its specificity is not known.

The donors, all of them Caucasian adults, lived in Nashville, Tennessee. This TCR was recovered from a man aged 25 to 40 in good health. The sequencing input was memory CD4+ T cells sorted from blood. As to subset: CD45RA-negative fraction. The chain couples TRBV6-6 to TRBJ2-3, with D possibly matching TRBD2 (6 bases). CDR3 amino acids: CASGETGAEGDTQYF. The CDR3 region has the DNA TGTGCCAGCGGTGAGACGGGAGCGGAGGGAGATACGCAGTATTTT.